Presented here are 19 T cell receptor beta chains from one specimen sequenced in a study of graft-versus-host responses after intestinal transplantation. The method was immunoSEQ multiplex PCR; TCRdb's version includes in-frame clones alone and lacks a portion of them. The repertoire consists of over 100,000 clones, with roughly 93% occurring once and the leading ten covering 0.09% to 0.15%. No antigen is known for these receptors. The sample was unstimulated CD4+ T cells sorted from spleen or lymph node cells, taken before intestinal transplant. These receptors all come from a human donor who received an intestinal transplant.

V usage is TRBV27 and J usage is TRBJ2-7, with 9 positions matching TRBD2. V gave up 6 bases and J gave up 4 bases; unmatched junction bases: 7. The germline V gene has CDR1 MNHEY and CDR2 SMNVEV (reference sequence). The CDR3 extends over 14 amino acids. The chain's CDR3 is CASRAAGGRYEQYF. The CDR3 DNA follows: TGTGCCAGCAGAGCGGCGGGGGGGCGGTACGAGCAGTACTTC.

The V call is TRBV6-1, the J call TRBJ2-1; D is undetermined. The V and J ends lost 5 bases and 12 bases respectively, with 14 bases between them. The CDR3 sequence is 12 residues long. The germline CDR1 and CDR2 sequences are MNHNS and SASEGT. Written as DNA, the CDR3 is TGTGCCAGCAGTCTTTCCGACTTCCGGCAGTTCTTC. It translates to CASSLSDFRQFF.

This chain joins TRBV11-2 and TRBJ2-1, with 8 nucleotides matching TRBD2. Germline assignment: CDR1 SGHAT and CDR2 FQNNGV. Trimming removed 11 bases from V and 4 bases from J; junction bases left unmatched: 16. The length of the CDR3 is 16 residues. CDR3 sequence: CAVSPGGAGGYNEQFF. In nucleotides, the CDR3 is TGTGCCGTCAGCCCGGGGGGGGCGGGAGGATACAATGAGCAGTTCTTC. Full variable domain (rest looked up from reference TRBV11-2 and TRBJ2-1): EAGVAQSPRYKIIEKRQSVAFWCNPISGHATLYWYQQILGQGPKLLIQFQNNGVVDDSQLPKDRFSAERLKGVDSTLKIQPAKLEDSAVYLCAVSPGGAGGYNEQFFGPGTRLTVL.

The rearrangement joins TRBV5-6 to TRBJ2-1; possible D gene TRBD1, 5 bases. Trimming pared 0 bases from V and 8 bases from J, leaving 21 bases between. CDR3 size: 17 residues. The germline gives CDR1 SGHDT, CDR2 YYEEEE. CDR3 amino acids: CASSLARGRVHMDEQFF. Here the CDR3 DNA reads TGTGCCAGCAGCTTGGCCCGTGGCAGGGTGCATATGGATGAGCAGTTCTTC.

This clone was detected only once. The gene calls are TRBV5-1 and TRBJ1-2; TRBD1 aligns across 12 bases. The CDR3 is 13 residues long. Germline trimming cut 5 bases from V and 10 bases from J; bases unmatched to any gene: 6. Germline V gene lookup returns CDR1 SGHRS and CDR2 YFSETQ. CDR3 sequence reads: CASREGQGAVYTF. DNA of the CDR3: TGCGCCAGCAGGGAGGGACAGGGGGCTGTCTACACCTTC.

V gene TRBV27 combines with J gene TRBJ1-2; TRBD1 matches at 7 bases. V shed 5 bases, J shed 4 bases, and the junction held 10 bases outside the gene matches. Germline values: CDR1 MNHEY, CDR2 SMNVEV (reference sequence). There are 15 residues in the CDR3. The CDR3: CASSPTTGRIYGYTF. CDR3 bases: TGTGCCAGCAGTCCCACGACAGGGAGAATCTATGGCTACACCTTC.

This chain joins TRBV27 and TRBJ1-1; 7 positions agree with TRBD1. Germline V gives CDR1 MNHEY, CDR2 SMNVEV (reference sequence). The CDR3 totals 16 residues. V lost 4 bases and J lost 5; bases outside the gene matches: 13. The CDR3 DNA reads as TGTGCCAGCAGTTCAACGAGACAGGGTGGTTGGACTGAAGCTTTCTTT. Its translation: CASSSTRQGGWTEAFF.

The V call is TRBV15, the J call TRBJ1-4; tentatively, D is TRBD1 (5 bases). The CDR3 sequence is 15 residues long. Germline CDR1 is LNHNV and CDR2 is YYDKDF (reference sequence). Between the trimmed V and J ends, which lost 1 base and 4 bases, there was a span of 10 bases. The CDR3 loop reads CATSRVGRYNEKLFF. In DNA form, the CDR3 reads TGTGCCACCAGCAGAGTGGGACGGTATAATGAAAAACTGTTTTTT. Supplemented by reference TRBV15 and TRBJ1-4, the full variable domain reads DAMVIQNPRYQVTQFGKPVTLSCSQTLNHNVMYWYQQKSSQAPKLLFHYYDKDFNNEADTPDNFQSRRPNTSFCFLDIRSPGLGDTAMYLCATSRVGRYNEKLFFGSGTQLSVL.

In this sample, this clone turned up once. The chain carries TRBV6-1 and TRBJ2-7; TRBD2 matches at 12 bases. Germline V lookup: CDR1 MNHNS, CDR2 SASEGT. CDR3 length: 14 amino acids. V dropped 9 bases and J dropped 5; count of bases not matched to a gene: 8. The CDR3 region is CASSRLAGVNEQYF. The CDR3 DNA is TGTGCCAGTTCCAGACTAGCGGGAGTGAACGAGCAGTACTTC.

The V gene is TRBV10-1, the J gene TRBJ2-7; 14 nucleotides line up with TRBD2. Germline CDR1 and CDR2: WNHNN and SYGVQD (reference sequence). This CDR3 contains 18 residues. Germline trimming cut 0 bases from V and 4 bases from J; bases unmatched to any gene: 8. The CDR3: CASSESLGTSGSPYEQYF. CDR3 DNA: TGCGCCAGCAGTGAGTCATTGGGGACTAGCGGGAGTCCATACGAGCAGTACTTC.

V is TRBV6-4 and J is TRBJ2-1, with 9 bases matching TRBD2. This CDR3 comprises 14 residues. The germline gives CDR1 MRHNA, CDR2 SNTAGT. V shed 4 bases, J shed 4 bases, and the junction held 2 bases outside the gene matches. This CDR3 reads CASSATSGYNEQFF. The CDR3 nucleotides read TGTGCCAGCAGTGCGACTAGCGGTTACAATGAGCAGTTCTTC.

This chain connects TRBV5-6 to TRBJ1-1; D gene ambiguous. This CDR3 spans 14 amino acids. Per germline, CDR1 SGHDT and CDR2 YYEEEE. Trimming took 4 bases from V and 1 from J, leaving 11 bases between them. This CDR3 is CASSPGRRNTEAFF. CDR3 nucleotides: TGTGCCAGCAGCCCCGGACGCAGGAACACTGAAGCTTTCTTT.

The chain employs TRBV5-1 and TRBJ2-7; 7 positions match TRBD1. CDR3 length: 19 amino acids. V trimming: 2 bases; J trimming: 2 bases; junction bases outside the gene matches: 19. Germline CDR1 reads SGHRS; CDR2 reads YFSETQ. CDR3 loop: CASSLSTGATGTSTYEQYF. In nucleotides, the CDR3 is TGCGCCAGCAGCTTATCGACAGGAGCGACAGGGACGAGCACCTACGAGCAGTACTTC.

In regard to this clone: The sample holds other DNA sequences that translate to the same CDR3. This chain connects TRBV5-4 to TRBJ1-3; D ambiguous. Germline V gene data show CDR1 as SGHNT and CDR2 as YYREEE (reference sequence). Trimming cost V 0 bases and J 3 bases, with 1 base left between them. The CDR3 has 12 amino acids. The CDR3 is CASSLDGNTIYF. DNA of the CDR3: TGTGCCAGCAGCTTGGATGGAAACACCATATATTTT.

The V call is TRBV28, the J call TRBJ2-7; D might be TRBD1 (5 bases). Germline V gene sequence: CDR1 MDHEN, CDR2 SYDVKM. The CDR3 is 14 residues long. V gave up 8 bases and J gave up 7 bases, with 21 bases separating them. The CDR3 here is CASGGAARSQEQYF. The CDR3 DNA reads TGTGCCAGCGGTGGGGCCGCTAGGTCTCAGGAGCAGTACTTC.

V and J are TRBV14 and TRBJ2-3; D perhaps matches TRBD2 (6 bases). V dropped 2 bases and J dropped 1 base, with 22 bases sitting between them. There are 19 residues in the CDR3. Germline assignment: CDR1 SGHDN and CDR2 FVKESK. CDR3 sequence reads: CASSQNRGSLLAGTDTQYF. CDR3 sequence (DNA): TGTGCCAGCAGCCAAAATCGGGGGTCCTTACTAGCTGGCACAGATACGCAGTATTTT.

The chain combines TRBV7-3 with TRBJ1-5, with D unresolved. Trimming pared 6 bases from V and 0 bases from J, leaving 15 bases between. The CDR3 runs 16 residues. Per germline, CDR1 SGHTA and CDR2 FQGTGA. The CDR3 reads CASSTRHRVSNQPQHF. The CDR3 bases are TGTGCCAGCAGTACCAGGCATCGGGTTAGCAATCAGCCCCAGCATTTT.

The gene calls are TRBV6-6 and TRBJ2-6; D gene unclear. The germline gives CDR1 MNHNY, CDR2 SVGAGI (reference sequence). The V gene lost 10 bases and the J gene lost 2 bases, with 12 bases spanning the gap. The CDR3 spans 14 residues. CDR3 protein: CATSPVAGANVLTF. The CDR3 DNA follows: TGTGCCACAAGCCCGGTAGCTGGGGCCAACGTCCTGACTTTC.

V gene TRBV27 combines with J gene TRBJ2-2, with a possible D match to TRBD1 (6 bases). V was shortened by 6 bases and J by 2 bases, with 13 bases between the two germline ends. The length of the CDR3 is 15 residues. The germline V gene has CDR1 MNHEY and CDR2 SMNVEV (reference sequence). The CDR3 protein is CASRPPGQNTGELFF. In DNA form, the CDR3 reads TGTGCCAGCAGACCACCGGGACAAAACACCGGGGAGCTGTTTTTT.